This T cell receptor (beta chain) was sequenced in a study of T cell repertoires and HLA-DP antigens. In the study overall: Alloreactive CD4+ T cells targeted HLA-DP on transduced HeLa. DNA input averaged approximately 220 ng in sorted CD137+CD4+ and about 1,300 ng in pre-culture CD4+. Study-level findings and limits: Naive and memory CD4+ repertoires were not analysed separately. Against both alloantigens, CD137+ clonality was similar, approximately 0.4.

The CDR3 is 12 amino acids. Germline V gene lookup returns CDR1 MDHEN and CDR2 SYDVKM. V lost 5 bases and J lost 8, with 12 bases in between. Measured with immunoSEQ multiplex PCR; TCRdb has only the in-frame clones, and not every one. The data contain over 100,000 clones, about 92% of them singletons. Concerning this clone itself: The antigen is not known.

The rearrangement uses TRBV28 and TRBJ1-2, with D possibly matching TRBD1 (6 bases). This clonotype was sampled from a woman aged 18-35 years in good health and CMV-seronegative. Sequences were obtained from CD4+ T cells from PBMCs. CDR3 protein: CASSPQGRGYTF. The CDR3 nucleotides are TGTGCCAGCAGTCCCCAGGGGCGAGGCTACACCTTC.